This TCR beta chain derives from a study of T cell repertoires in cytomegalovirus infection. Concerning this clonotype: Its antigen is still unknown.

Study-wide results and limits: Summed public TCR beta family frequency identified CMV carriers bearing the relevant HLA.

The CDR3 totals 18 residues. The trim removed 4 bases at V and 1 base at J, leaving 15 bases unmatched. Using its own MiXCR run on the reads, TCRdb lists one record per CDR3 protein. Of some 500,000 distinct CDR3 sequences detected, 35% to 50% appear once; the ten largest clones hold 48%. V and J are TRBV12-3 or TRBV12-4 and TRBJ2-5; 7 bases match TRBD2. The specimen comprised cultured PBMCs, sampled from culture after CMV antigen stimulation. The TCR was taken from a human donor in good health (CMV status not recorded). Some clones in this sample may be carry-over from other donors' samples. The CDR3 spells CASSSTRGRWGIQETQYF. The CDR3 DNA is TGTGCCAGCAGTTCAACCCGCGGGAGATGGGGGATCCAAGAGACCCAGTACTTC.